This entry describes one TCR beta chain. Data came from immunoSEQ multiplex PCR; TCRdb stores just in-frame clones and leaves some out. The sample lists 50,000 to 70,000 clones; about three quarters were seen once. The data belong to a study of blood T cell repertoires in COVID-19. At the level of the study: Sources were T cells, B-cell-depleted T cells, or PBMCs; the material itself was cDNA or gDNA.

The germline V and J ends were trimmed by 0 bases and 9 bases, with 9 bases remaining between them. The CDR3 covers 13 residues. The germline V gene encodes CDR1 LGHDT and CDR2 YNNKEL (reference sequence). This TCR came from a man aged 45-65 years with active or convalescent COVID-19. J is TRBJ1-3 and V is TRBV3-1 (or the pseudogene TRBV3-2), with a possible D match to TRBD1 (5 bases). Sequenced: peripheral blood. The DNA of the CDR3 is TGTGCCAGCAGCCAAGAAGGGGTGGGCACCATATATTTT. Protein: CASSQEGVGTIYF.